Below, 13 T cell receptor beta chains from the same sample are listed, as sequenced in a study of Tregs in tolerant kidney transplant recipients. The method was immunoSEQ multiplex PCR; TCRdb's version includes in-frame clones alone and lacks a portion of them. The sample comprises roughly 64,000 clones, around 87% of which are singletons, and roughly 4% rests with the top ten. Recipients received nonmyeloablative bone marrow transplants from related graft donors, with transient mixed chimerism. The material sequenced was CD4+ T cells from blood (PBMCs), taken 6 months after the transplant. The receptors stem from a human patient who received a combined kidney and bone marrow transplant. Some of the T cells may derive from the graft donor.

This clone was seen only once. The chain joins TRBV5-1 to TRBJ2-3; D is unresolved. CDR1 and CDR2 from the germline V gene are SGHRS and YFSETQ. The V gene lost 0 bases and the J gene lost 0 bases, with 8 bases spanning the gap. The CDR3 is made up of 15 amino acids. CDR3 in amino acids: CASSLDQISTDTQYF. The CDR3 DNA reads TGCGCCAGCAGCTTGGATCAGATTAGCACAGATACGCAGTATTTT.

This chain joins TRBV29-1 and TRBJ2-1; 8 bases match TRBD2. Looked up from germline, CDR1 is SQVTM and CDR2 is ANQGSEA. The V gene end was trimmed by 3 bases and the J gene end by 10 bases; junction bases not matched to a gene: 8. The CDR3 runs to 13 residues. CDR3 nucleotides: TGCAGCGTTGATATCGGGGGGGCCTGGGAGCAGTTCTTC. Encoded protein: CSVDIGGAWEQFF.

The chain has TRBV10-3 and TRBJ1-1; tentative D call: TRBD1 (5 bases). There are 13 residues in the CDR3. V dropped 6 bases and J dropped 0 bases, with 8 bases sitting between them. Germline V gene sequence: CDR1 ENHRY, CDR2 SYGVKD. CDR3 in DNA: TGTGCCATCAGCAGGACACTGAACACTGAAGCTTTCTTT. Translating gives CAISRTLNTEAFF.

Only one count was recorded for this clone. The chain uses TRBV2 and TRBJ1-1; 8 nucleotides line up with TRBD1. Germline CDR1 and CDR2: SNHLY and FYNNEI. J was trimmed by 4 bases and V by 8 bases; bases with no gene match: 9. CDR3 length: 14 amino acids. In nucleotides, the CDR3 is TGTGCCAGCGGCAGGGGGCTCTTGACCACTGAAGCTTTCTTT. Residues: CASGRGLLTTEAFF.

The chain uses TRBV5-1 and TRBJ1-2, with D possibly being TRBD1 (6 bases). Trimming cost V 4 bases and J 4 bases, with 20 bases left between them. CDR1 is SGHRS, CDR2 YFSETQ, per germline. This CDR3 region has 16 residues. The CDR3 protein is CASSPGGQLTSYGYTF. CDR3 sequence (DNA): TGCGCCAGCAGCCCGGGGGGACAATTAACGAGCTATGGCTACACCTTC.

The chain is built from TRBV18 and TRBJ2-7; TRBD2 is a possible D gene (6 bases). The CDR3 is made up of 15 amino acids. The germline V gene encodes CDR1 KGHSH and CDR2 LQKENI. Deletions cut 5 bases from V and 3 bases from J, with 17 bases between. The CDR3 DNA follows: TGTGCCAGCTCAGCTACCGGGTTGGGAGGCTACGAGCAGTACTTC. Protein sequence: CASSATGLGGYEQYF.

The genes are TRBV9 and TRBJ1-1; TRBD1 might be the D (6 bases). The CDR3 has 16 residues. The V end was cut by 0 bases, the J end by 0 bases, with 12 bases between. Germline V gene data show CDR1 as SGDLS and CDR2 as YYNGEE. In DNA, the CDR3 is TGTGCCAGCAGCGTAGCAGCGACAGGCATGAACACTGAAGCTTTCTTT. Residues: CASSVAATGMNTEAFF.

The V and J genes are TRBV25-1 and TRBJ2-3, with D perhaps matching TRBD1 (7 bases). V was cut by 3 bases and J by 1 base, with 14 bases left in between. Germline lookup yields CDR1 MGHDK and CDR2 SYGVNS. The CDR3 is 16 residues long. The CDR3 loop is CASSEEQGGGTDTQYF. CDR3 bases: TGTGCCAGCAGTGAGGAGCAGGGGGGTGGCACAGATACGCAGTATTTT.

J is TRBJ1-1 and V is TRBV29-1; TRBD1 agrees at 9 bases. V trimming: 4 bases; J trimming: 0 bases; junction bases outside the gene matches: 9. Looked up from germline, CDR1 is SQVTM and CDR2 is ANQGSEA. The CDR3 covers 16 residues. The CDR3 loop is CSVGVGQGGMNTEAFF. The CDR3 coding sequence is TGCAGCGTTGGGGTGGGACAGGGCGGTATGAACACTGAAGCTTTCTTT.

This chain joins TRBV29-1 and TRBJ2-7, with D perhaps TRBD2 (6 bases). Trimming removed 2 bases at V and 3 bases at J, with 8 bases between. This CDR3 contains 12 residues. Germline V gene lookup returns CDR1 SQVTM and CDR2 ANQGSEA. The CDR3 DNA reads TGCAGCGTTGAAACTAGCAACTACGAGCAGTACTTC. Protein: CSVETSNYEQYF.

This CDR3 is CASSFGTATYEQYF. The DNA for the CDR3 is TGTGCCAGCAGCTTCGGGACTGCGACATACGAGCAGTACTTC. The rearrangement joins TRBV11-2 to TRBJ2-7; D possibly corresponds to TRBD2 (6 bases). Germline assignment: CDR1 SGHAT and CDR2 FQNNGV. Trimming shortened V by 3 bases and J by 4 bases, and 13 bases separated the two germline ends. The CDR3 has 14 amino acids.

The chain is built from TRBV9 and TRBJ1-4; no clear D gene. Trimming stripped 0 bases from V and 7 bases from J, with 13 bases between. CDR1 and CDR2 from the germline V gene are SGDLS and YYNGEE. The CDR3 consists of 15 residues. This CDR3 reads CASSVGPGPSEKLFF. CDR3 in DNA: TGTGCCAGCAGCGTAGGTCCAGGTCCGAGTGAAAAACTGTTTTTT.

This clone showed up just once. This chain links TRBV25-1 with TRBJ2-5; a weak D match, TRBD2 (5 bases). Deletions cut 1 base from V and 2 bases from J, with 8 bases between. Per germline, CDR1 MGHDK and CDR2 SYGVNS. This CDR3 region has 14 residues. Written as DNA, the CDR3 is TGTGCCAGCAGTGAATTCGGGGTTCAAGAGACCCAGTACTTC. It codes for CASSEFGVQETQYF.